Listed here is a single TCR beta chain. Its antigen is unidentified. These data are taken from a study of cytomegalovirus exposure and HLA in healthy donors. Germline values: CDR1 LGHNA, CDR2 YNFKEQ. Trimming shortened V by 0 bases and J by 0 bases, and 12 bases separated the two germline ends. The length of the CDR3 is 17 residues. Study-level points and caveats: In vitro, three CMV-associated chains proved specific for CMV antigens. For most TCR sequences rarity was the rule, although some public TCRs occurred in many donors. Diagnosis of cytomegalovirus status made by the classifier reportedly showed high specificity and sensitivity.

Sequencing used immunoSEQ multiplex PCR; TCRdb keeps in-frame clones, though not all of them. The table lists about 400,000 clones, roughly 90% of them singletons. Sequences were obtained from PBMCs. The V gene is TRBV4-2, the J gene TRBJ2-1, with D possibly TRBD2 on 5 matching bases. The sequence derives from a woman younger than 30 in good health and CMV-seronegative. CDR3 sequence reads: CASSQEDYLSSYNEQFF. The CDR3 DNA reads as TGTGCCAGCAGCCAAGAAGACTACCTGAGCTCCTACAATGAGCAGTTCTTC.